The rows below give T cell receptor beta chains drawn from one sample of a study of cytomegalovirus exposure and HLA in healthy donors. Clones were sequenced by immunoSEQ multiplex PCR, and TCRdb holds only the in-frame ones, with some missing. The sample yields 200,000 or so clones, over 70% seen once. What was sequenced was PBMCs. These TCRs come from a woman aged 18-29 years in good health and CMV-seropositive. Each CDR3 is given with its conserved first and last residue. Fields, in order: J gene, D gene, clone size, V gene, CDR3 protein, CDR3 DNA. A D gene is named only where the DNA matches it firmly. Clone size is shown for a subset of rows, as once, few, many or a class of expanded clone.

TRBJ2-1,TRBD2,few,TRBV6-5,CASSPLAGGDGEQFF,TGTGCCAGCAGTCCTCTAGCGGGGGGTGACGGTGAGCAGTTCTTC
TRBJ1-2,.,.,TRBV6-6,CASSYSNRDYYGYTF,TGTGCCAGCAGTTACTCGAACAGAGATTACTATGGCTACACCTTC
TRBJ1-2,.,.,TRBV6-1,CASSVPGPGGYTF,TGTGCCAGCAGTGTTCCAGGTCCCGGTGGCTACACCTTC
TRBJ2-2,.,.,TRBV15,CATSSYRAAGELFF,TGTGCCACCAGCAGTTACAGGGCTGCCGGGGAGCTGTTTTTT
TRBJ1-2,.,.,TRBV27,CASTDGKYGYTF,TGTGCCAGCACGGACGGGAAGTATGGCTACACCTTC
TRBJ1-4,TRBD1,once,TRBV7-2,CASSLDTGGDEKLFF,TGTGCCAGCAGCTTGGATACAGGGGGCGATGAAAAACTGTTTTTT
TRBJ2-5,TRBD1,.,TRBV7-9,CASSLSTQWTGQETQYF,TGTGCCAGCAGCTTATCTACCCAATGGACAGGGCAAGAGACCCAGTACTTC
TRBJ2-2,.,.,TRBV11-2,CASSLEPGQWYTGELFF,TGTGCCAGCAGCTTAGAGCCGGGACAATGGTACACCGGGGAGCTGTTTTTT
TRBJ1-4,.,.,TRBV7-9,CASKQTGSNEKLFF,TGTGCCAGCAAACAGACAGGCAGTAATGAAAAACTGTTTTTT
TRBJ2-2,TRBD2,once,TRBV7-2,CASFSGGTNTGELFF,TGTGCCAGCTTTTCCGGGGGGACGAACACCGGGGAGCTGTTTTTT
TRBJ2-1,.,.,TRBV10-3,CAISESGSLQGNEQFF,TGTGCCATCAGTGAGTCCGGCTCCCTCCAGGGGAATGAGCAGTTCTTC
TRBJ1-2,TRBD1,.,TRBV6-5,CASSSYRGQGGYTF,TGTGCCAGCAGTTCCTACAGGGGGCAAGGAGGCTACACCTTC
TRBJ2-1,TRBD2,.,TRBV11-3,CASSLGTKLAFYNEQFF,TGTGCCAGCAGCTTAGGGACGAAACTAGCGTTCTACAATGAGCAGTTCTTC
TRBJ2-4,.,.,TRBV20-1,CSARDRNSQYF,TGCAGTGCTAGAGATAGGAACAGTCAGTACTTC
TRBJ2-1,TRBD1,.,TRBV5-1,CASSLGQGNDEQFF,TGCGCCAGCAGCTTGGGACAGGGCAACGATGAGCAGTTCTTC
TRBJ2-3,.,.,TRBV18,CASSPPQGPSTDTQYF,TGTGCCAGCTCACCACCGCAGGGCCCGAGCACAGATACGCAGTATTTT
TRBJ2-3,.,.,TRBV5-4,CASTTAGAGVTQYF,TGTGCCAGCACCACTGCGGGGGCGGGGGTTACGCAGTATTTT
TRBJ1-4,.,.,TRBV6-5,CASSYGEKEKLFF,TGTGCCAGCAGTTACGGGGAGAAGGAAAAACTGTTTTTT
TRBJ2-7,.,.,TRBV27,CASRAGVGEQYF,TGTGCCAGCAGAGCCGGGGTCGGGGAGCAGTACTTC
TRBJ2-2,TRBD2,few,TRBV11-2,CASSFSGTNTGELFF,TGTGCCAGCAGCTTCAGCGGGACGAACACCGGGGAGCTGTTTTTT
TRBJ1-2,TRBD1,.,TRBV7-2,CASSYDRDYGYTF,TGTGCCAGCAGCTACGACAGGGATTATGGCTACACCTTC
TRBJ2-3,TRBD1,once,TRBV6-1,CASSEQGARGDTQYF,TGTGCCAGCAGTGAGCAGGGGGCGCGAGGAGATACGCAGTATTTT
TRBJ1-5,.,.,TRBV18,CASSPGQPNQPQHF,TGTGCCAGCTCCCCAGGACAGCCCAATCAGCCCCAGCATTTT
TRBJ2-3,TRBD2,.,TRBV7-3,CASSSSGGTDTQYF,TGTGCCAGCAGCTCTAGCGGGGGGACAGATACGCAGTATTTT
TRBJ2-2,.,.,TRBV11-2,CASSLAIDRGAGELFF,TGTGCCAGCAGCTTAGCCATCGATCGGGGAGCCGGGGAGCTGTTTTTT
TRBJ2-2,TRBD1,few,TRBV6-5,CASIPGGNTGELFF,TGTGCCAGCATCCCAGGGGGGAACACCGGGGAGCTGTTTTTT
TRBJ2-7,.,once,TRBV5-6,CASSRRTAYEQYF,TGTGCCAGCAGCAGACGGACAGCTTACGAGCAGTACTTC
TRBJ2-2,.,.,TRBV5-1,CASSLLRGGGLINTGELFF,TGCGCCAGCAGCTTGTTACGAGGCGGCGGGCTCATCAACACCGGGGAGCTGTTTTTT
TRBJ2-2,.,.,TRBV5-6,CASSYWAYPGGELFF,TGTGCCAGCAGTTATTGGGCCTACCCGGGAGGGGAGCTGTTTTTT
TRBJ1-5,.,.,TRBV4-2,CASSQGVDQPQHF,TGTGCCAGCAGCCAAGGAGTAGATCAGCCCCAGCATTTT
TRBJ2-2,TRBD2,.,TRBV4-2,CASSPLGGGTGELFF,TGTGCCAGCAGCCCCCTGGGGGGGGGCACCGGGGAGCTGTTTTTT
TRBJ2-5,TRBD2,.,TRBV5-4,CASSLRGGPPETQYF,TGTGCCAGCAGCTTGCGGGGGGGCCCCCCAGAGACCCAGTACTTC
TRBJ2-2,TRBD2,.,TRBV19,CASKGRGVGELFF,TGTGCCAGTAAAGGACGGGGGGTCGGGGAGCTGTTTTTT
TRBJ1-2,.,.,TRBV5-4,CASTPTDSNYGYTF,TGTGCCAGCACCCCAACAGATTCCAACTATGGCTACACCTTC
TRBJ2-3,.,.,TRBV7-3,CASSLEAPSVFTDTQYF,TGTGCCAGCAGCTTAGAGGCCCCAAGCGTGTTCACAGATACGCAGTATTTT
TRBJ1-6,TRBD1,.,TRBV5-6,CASSPSQQGDVSPLHF,TGTGCCAGCAGCCCCTCCCAACAGGGGGATGTATCACCCCTCCACTTT
TRBJ2-2,.,.,TRBV7-3,CASSLSVGELFF,TGTGCCAGCAGCTTATCCGTCGGGGAGCTGTTTTTT
TRBJ1-4,TRBD1,.,TRBV18,CASSPGQGEKLFF,TGTGCCAGCTCACCGGGACAGGGTGAAAAACTGTTTTTT
TRBJ1-1,TRBD1,.,TRBV7-9,CASSPTRTGRGFTEAFF,TGTGCCAGCAGCCCGACCAGGACAGGGAGGGGGTTCACTGAAGCTTTCTTT
TRBJ1-1,.,.,TRBV19,CASSEHTEAFF,TGTGCCAGTAGCGAGCACACTGAAGCTTTCTTT
TRBJ1-1,.,.,TRBV6-4,CASSRRRGWAEAFF,TGTGCCAGCAGTCGTCGAAGAGGATGGGCTGAAGCTTTCTTT
TRBJ1-4,.,.,TRBV28,CASSPPPGSNEKLFF,TGTGCCAGCAGTCCCCCCCCGGGGTCGAATGAAAAACTGTTTTTT
TRBJ1-4,TRBD1,.,TRBV5-1,CASSLGDRAVEKLFF,TGCGCCAGCAGCTTGGGGGACAGGGCGGTCGAAAAACTGTTTTTT
TRBJ2-5,.,once,TRBV14,CASSQDPGPGPETQYF,TGTGCCAGCAGCCAAGATCCCGGTCCAGGGCCCGAGACCCAGTACTTC
TRBJ1-2,TRBD1,.,TRBV4-1,CASSQDSGQGAYYGYTF,TGCGCCAGCAGCCAAGATTCTGGACAGGGGGCGTACTATGGCTACACCTTC
TRBJ2-7,.,.,TRBV30,CAWSPTAPTGQYF,TGTGCCTGGAGTCCTACCGCCCCTACGGGGCAGTACTTC
TRBJ2-1,TRBD2,few,TRBV18,CASSPSGGPGNEQFF,TGTGCCAGCTCACCTAGCGGGGGCCCAGGGAATGAGCAGTTCTTC
TRBJ1-2,TRBD1,once,TRBV6-1,CASSAEGASGGYTF,TGTGCCAGCAGTGCCGAGGGGGCATCGGGGGGCTACACCTTC
TRBJ2-7,.,few,TRBV4-1,CASSQVGKRGGRLTYEQYF,TGCGCCAGCAGCCAAGTGGGGAAGAGGGGGGGACGCCTGACCTACGAGCAGTACTTC
TRBJ2-1,TRBD2,.,TRBV7-9,CASSTRIGGAGGFEQFF,TGTGCCAGCAGCACCCGAATTGGGGGAGCGGGGGGTTTCGAGCAGTTCTTC